The 30 T cell receptor beta chains in this list originate from one sample, sequenced in a study of human T cells and chemical hapten exposure. The time point was: patch test 3, about 24 weeks after DPC sensitization. Treatment denoted: therapeutic diphenylcyclopropenone sensitization with weekly scalp DPC. Each CDR3 protein is one row after TCRdb ran MiXCR on the RACE reads. The data contain about 120,000 distinct CDR3 sequences, approximately 11% of them singletons. Specimen: whole blood, collected in connection with sensitization to the hapten diphenylcyclopropenone (DPC). The receptors here all came from a woman aged 45-65 years with alopecia areata. Some clones in this sample may be carry-over from other donors' samples.

The chain joins TRBV10-3 to TRBJ1-2; no definite D call. Looked up from germline, CDR1 is ENHRY and CDR2 is SYGVKD. This CDR3 region has 13 residues. V was clipped by 7 bases and J by 1 base, with 10 bases between them. The CDR3 protein is CAINPIGNYGYTF. DNA of the CDR3: TGTGCCATCAATCCTATTGGTAACTATGGCTACACCTTC.

This clonotype was counted at least ten times. This chain links TRBV20-1 with TRBJ2-2, with a tentative D call TRBD1 (5 bases). This CDR3 spans 13 amino acids. The V end was cut by 3 bases, the J end by 5 bases, with 10 bases between. From germline, CDR1 is DFQATT and CDR2 SNEGSKA (reference sequence). CDR3 sequence (DNA): TGCAGTGCTAGCATAGACAGTACCGGGGAGCTGTTTTTT. Translated, it gives CSASIDSTGELFF.

This clonotype was detected a few times. The rearrangement uses TRBV6-5 and TRBJ2-7; 10 bases are a match to TRBD1. Germline loops: CDR1 MNHEY, CDR2 SVGAGI. This CDR3 region has 14 residues. V dropped 4 bases and J dropped 5; count of bases not matched to a gene: 5. In DNA, the CDR3 is TGTGCCAGCAGTTCGTACGGGACAGGGGACGAGCAGTACTTC. Amino acids: CASSSYGTGDEQYF.

The table lists this clonotype with a few counts. The V gene is TRBV5-1, the J gene TRBJ2-4; TRBD1 aligns across 8 bases. The CDR3 length is 14 residues. In germline, CDR1 is SGHRS, CDR2 YFSETQ. V was pared by 8 bases and J by 1 base, with 5 bases of the junction left unmatched. The DNA for the CDR3 is TGCGCCAGAGGACAGGGAAGGGCCAAAAACATTCAGTACTTC. It encodes CARGQGRAKNIQYF.

This clonotype occurred a few times. V and J are TRBV4-3 and TRBJ1-6; a weak D match, TRBD1 (6 bases). The CDR3 is 14 amino acids. Germline lookup yields CDR1 LGHNA and CDR2 YSLEER. V lost 1 base and J 5 bases, leaving 6 bases between the germline ends. The CDR3 region is CASSQGTDNSPLHF. CDR3 in DNA: TGCGCCAGCAGCCAAGGGACAGATAATTCACCCCTCCACTTT.

This clonotype appeared a few times. The chain has TRBV13 and TRBJ1-4; D is unclear. CDR1 and CDR2 (germline): PRHDT, FYEKMQ (reference sequence). The ends were cut back, 5 bases at V and 6 bases at J, with 16 bases in the middle. The CDR3 consists of 15 residues. CDR3 in DNA: TGTGCCAGCAGCCCCCAGAGGGAGCAAGATGAAAAACTGTTTTTT. Protein sequence: CASSPQREQDEKLFF.

The V call is TRBV20-1, the J call TRBJ2-7; no definite D call. The CDR3 is 12 residues long. Germline CDR1 reads DFQATT; CDR2 reads SNEGSKA (reference sequence). Trimming took 3 bases from V and 3 from J, leaving 9 bases between them. The CDR3 DNA is TGCAGTGCTAGGAAGTATATCTACGAGCAGTACTTC. This codes for CSARKYIYEQYF.

This clonotype was observed at least ten times. The chain employs TRBV20-1 and TRBJ2-3; D possibly corresponds to TRBD1 (5 bases). V was shortened by 3 bases and J by 2 bases, with 9 bases between the two germline ends. This CDR3 comprises 13 residues. The germline V gene encodes CDR1 DFQATT and CDR2 SNEGSKA (reference sequence). The CDR3 sequence is CSASGAATDTQYF. The CDR3, as DNA: TGCAGTGCTAGTGGGGCCGCCACAGATACGCAGTATTTT.

The CDR3 DNA sequence: TGTGCCAGCAGTGTGCTAGCGGGGGGGCCAGATACGCAGTATTTT. Residues: CASSVLAGGPDTQYF. This rearrangement joins TRBV27 to TRBJ2-3; 12 bases align to TRBD2. CDR3 length: 15 residues. The V gene end was trimmed by 5 bases and the J gene end by 4 bases; junction bases not matched to a gene: 4. Germline CDR1 is MNHEY and CDR2 is SMNVEV (reference sequence).

This clonotype was seen a few times. V gene TRBV20-1 combines with J gene TRBJ1-6, with D maybe TRBD1 (6 bases). CDR1 and CDR2 (germline): DFQATT, SNEGSKA (reference sequence). The CDR3 has 14 amino acids. V dropped 0 bases and J dropped 9 bases, with 12 bases sitting between them. CDR3: CSARDGRGSSPLHF. The DNA of the CDR3 is TGCAGTGCTAGAGATGGCAGGGGCAGTTCACCCCTCCACTTT.

This clonotype was seen only a few times. V is TRBV13 and J is TRBJ2-2; D unresolved. V lost 2 bases and J lost 3, with 4 bases in between. Germline CDR1 reads PRHDT; CDR2 reads FYEKMQ (reference sequence). This CDR3 contains 13 residues. The CDR3, as DNA: TGTGCCAGCAGCTTAAGGGACACCGGGGAGCTGTTTTTT. Translated, it gives CASSLRDTGELFF.

The chain uses TRBV20-1 and TRBJ2-1, with 8 bases aligning to TRBD1. J gave up 0 bases and V 5 bases, and 6 bases lay outside the gene matches. Germline loops: CDR1 DFQATT, CDR2 SNEGSKA (reference sequence). This CDR3 contains 15 residues. CDR3 protein: CSAGGQGASYNEQFF. Written as DNA, the CDR3 is TGCAGTGCTGGAGGACAGGGAGCCTCCTACAATGAGCAGTTCTTC.

This clonotype was seen a handful of times. The V gene is TRBV30, the J gene TRBJ1-5, with TRBD1 matching 8 bases. Germline V gene lookup returns CDR1 GTSNPN and CDR2 SVGIG (reference sequence). The CDR3 length is 17 residues. The V segment lost 2 bases and the J segment 1 base; nucleotides outside the gene matches: 10. Here the CDR3 reads CAWSSGRGRNSNQPQHF. The CDR3 DNA sequence: TGTGCCTGGAGTTCAGGCAGGGGGCGAAACAGCAATCAGCCCCAGCATTTT.

This chain connects TRBV6-2 or TRBV6-3 to TRBJ2-1; 8 bases agree with TRBD2. With 4 bases clipped from V and 8 bases from J, the junction kept 19 bases outside the gene matches. This CDR3 region has 18 residues. CDR1 MNHEY and CDR2 SVGEGT come from the germline V gene. The CDR3 sequence is CASSSRWREVVESDEQFF. In DNA form, the CDR3 reads TGTGCCAGCAGTTCCCGCTGGCGGGAGGTAGTAGAGTCTGATGAGCAGTTCTTC.

This clonotype was seen at least ten times. The gene calls are TRBV7-2 and TRBJ2-1; a possible D gene is TRBD2 (5 bases). Per germline, CDR1 SGHTA and CDR2 FQGNSA. There are 14 residues in the CDR3. With 2 bases removed from V and 0 bases from J, the gap between germline ends came to 5 bases. The CDR3 DNA sequence: TGTGCCAGCAGCTTACTAGCCTCCTACAATGAGCAGTTCTTC. Amino acid sequence: CASSLLASYNEQFF.

This clonotype appeared many times. The gene calls are TRBV29-1 and TRBJ2-7; TRBD1 matches at 12 bases. CDR3 length equals 13 residues. The V segment lost 3 bases and the J segment 6 bases; nucleotides outside the gene matches: 3. The V gene's germline CDR1 is SQVTM and CDR2 ANQGSEA. The CDR3 reads CSVEGQGASEQYF. CDR3 sequence (DNA): TGCAGCGTTGAGGGACAGGGGGCAAGCGAGCAGTACTTC.

In its sample, this clonotype was seen a few times. The genes are TRBV10-2 and TRBJ2-3; TRBD1 matches 8 bases. The V segment lost 7 bases and the J segment 3 bases; nucleotides outside the gene matches: 6. The CDR3 consists of 14 residues. CDR1 is WSHSY and CDR2 is SAAADI in the germline V gene. The CDR3 sequence is CASIRGQGTDTQYF. The CDR3 nucleotides are TGCGCCAGCATCAGGGGGCAAGGTACAGATACGCAGTATTTT.

In its sample, this clonotype was seen a few times. This sequence joins TRBV20-1 and TRBJ2-3; 9 nucleotides match TRBD2. Germline CDR1 is DFQATT and CDR2 is SNEGSKA (reference sequence). The CDR3 sequence is 15 residues long. The junction had 5 bases not matched to a gene; V was cut back by 0 bases and J by 4 bases. The CDR3 sequence: CSARDRASGADTQYF. CDR3 nucleotides: TGCAGTGCTAGAGATCGGGCTAGCGGGGCAGATACGCAGTATTTT.

V usage is TRBV20-1 and J usage is TRBJ1-5; D remains ambiguous. With 0 bases removed from V and 0 bases from J, the gap between germline ends came to 9 bases. Germline V CDR1 and CDR2: DFQATT, SNEGSKA (reference sequence). This CDR3 has 15 residues. The CDR3 DNA sequence: TGCAGTGCTAGAGAGTGGACCCATAGCAATCAGCCCCAGCATTTT. Its protein is CSAREWTHSNQPQHF.

The CDR3 is CSLRGASGYTF. CDR3 nucleotides: TGCAGCCTGAGGGGGGCAAGTGGCTACACCTTC. V usage is TRBV29-1 and J usage is TRBJ1-2, with D tentatively TRBD1 (6 bases). Germline V gives CDR1 SQVTM, CDR2 ANQGSEA. This CDR3 contains 11 residues. Between the trimmed V and J ends, which lost 8 bases and 7 bases, there was a span of 14 bases.

This clonotype was detected ten times or more. The V and J genes are TRBV18 and TRBJ1-3; 9 nucleotides line up with TRBD1. Germline trimming cut 2 bases from V and 1 base from J; bases unmatched to any gene: 12. In germline, CDR1 is KGHSH, CDR2 LQKENI. The CDR3 is 19 amino acids. The CDR3 spells CASSPVSGQGRSSGNTIYF. The CDR3 coding sequence is TGTGCCAGCTCACCAGTCTCCGGACAGGGGCGTTCATCTGGAAACACCATATATTTT.

In its sample, this clonotype was seen many times. CDR3 bases: TGCAGTGCTAGGCACGGGACTAGTGGTACCAAAAACATTCAGTACTTC. It is translated as CSARHGTSGTKNIQYF. V usage is TRBV20-1 and J usage is TRBJ2-4, with TRBD2 identical over 8 bases. This CDR3 region has 16 residues. From germline, CDR1 is DFQATT and CDR2 SNEGSKA (reference sequence). With 3 bases clipped from V and 2 bases from J, the junction kept 9 bases outside the gene matches.

This clonotype was seen at least ten times. V usage is TRBV6-2 or TRBV6-3 and J usage is TRBJ1-1, with D possibly matching TRBD1 (6 bases). Trimming pared 6 bases from V and 1 base from J, leaving 12 bases between. CDR1 is MNHEY, CDR2 SVGEGT, per germline. The CDR3 sequence is 14 residues long. Here the CDR3 DNA reads TGTGCCAGCAGACACGGGACACCGAACACTGAAGCTTTCTTT. Protein sequence: CASRHGTPNTEAFF.

This clonotype has a count of ten or more. The chain has TRBV20-1 and TRBJ1-5; D is unclear. CDR3 length: 14 residues. V lost 5 bases and J lost 1, with 12 bases in between. The germline CDR1 and CDR2 sequences are DFQATT and SNEGSKA (reference sequence). The CDR3 spells CSARTLGSNQPQHF. The CDR3 DNA is TGCAGTGCTCGGACCCTGGGGAGCAATCAGCCCCAGCATTTT.

This clonotype has a count of ten or more. The chain combines TRBV7-2 with TRBJ2-3; D is ambiguous. The length of the CDR3 is 12 residues. Trimming removed 1 base at V and 5 bases at J, with 4 bases between. Looked up from germline, CDR1 is SGHTA and CDR2 is FQGNSA. The CDR3 nucleotides read TGTGCCAGCAGCTTAGATGTAGATACGCAGTATTTT. It codes for CASSLDVDTQYF. The whole variable domain, filled in from reference TRBV7-2 and TRBJ2-3, reads GAGVSQSPSNKVTEKGKDVELRCDPISGHTALYWYRQSLGQGLEFLIYFQGNSAPDKSGLPSDRFSAERTGGSVSTLTIQRTQQEDSAVYLCASSLDVDTQYFGPGTRLTVL.

This clonotype came up a few times. The chain carries TRBV3-1 and TRBJ2-1; a weak D match, TRBD1 (5 bases). The CDR3 consists of 16 residues. Germline V gene sequence: CDR1 LGHDT, CDR2 YNNKEL (reference sequence). V was pared by 6 bases and J by 0 bases, with 15 bases between. As DNA, the CDR3 is TGTGCCAGCAGGCGAAGCGCAAGGGGCTCCTACAATGAGCAGTTCTTC. Translation: CASRRSARGSYNEQFF.

The chain is built from TRBV29-1 and TRBJ1-6, with D perhaps TRBD1 (5 bases). The germline V gene has CDR1 SQVTM and CDR2 ANQGSEA. The CDR3 totals 15 residues. The germline V and J ends were trimmed by 6 bases and 6 bases, with 18 bases remaining between them. The CDR3 nucleotides read TGCAGCGTGAGGGTAATCGGGGACGGTAATTCACCCCTCCACTTT. This sequence encodes CSVRVIGDGNSPLHF.

This clonotype has a handful of counts. The rearrangement uses TRBV2 and TRBJ2-5; 7 nucleotides line up with TRBD1. V shed 7 bases and J 1 base; nucleotides not matched to a gene: 3. CDR1 and CDR2 from the germline V gene are SNHLY and FYNNEI. The CDR3 loop spans 13 amino acids. The DNA for the CDR3 is TGTGCCAGCAACAGGGACAGCCAAGAGACCCAGTACTTC. Its translation is CASNRDSQETQYF.

This clonotype was counted ten times or more. The V and J genes are TRBV20-1 and TRBJ2-7, with no clear D. The germline V gene encodes CDR1 DFQATT and CDR2 SNEGSKA (reference sequence). The CDR3 contains 17 residues. V lost 0 bases and J lost 5, with 23 bases in between. CDR3 region: CSARDHARIVRVDEQYF. CDR3 DNA: TGCAGTGCTAGAGACCACGCCAGGATTGTTAGGGTGGACGAGCAGTACTTC.

This clonotype turned up a few times. The rearrangement joins TRBV29-1 to TRBJ1-1; D perhaps matches TRBD1 (5 bases). Per the germline V gene, CDR1 is SQVTM and CDR2 is ANQGSEA. The ends were cut back, 2 bases at V and 0 bases at J, with 13 bases in the middle. The CDR3 has 15 residues. DNA of the CDR3: TGCAGCGTTGAAAAATCAGGGATTATGAACACTGAAGCTTTCTTT. As protein: CSVEKSGIMNTEAFF. The whole variable domain, remainder taken from reference TRBV29-1 and TRBJ1-1, is SAVISQKPSRDICQRGTSLTIQCQVDSQVTMMFWYRQQPGQSLTLIATANQGSEATYESGFVIDKFPISRPNLTFSTLTVSNMSPEDSSIYLCSVEKSGIMNTEAFFGQGTRLTVV.